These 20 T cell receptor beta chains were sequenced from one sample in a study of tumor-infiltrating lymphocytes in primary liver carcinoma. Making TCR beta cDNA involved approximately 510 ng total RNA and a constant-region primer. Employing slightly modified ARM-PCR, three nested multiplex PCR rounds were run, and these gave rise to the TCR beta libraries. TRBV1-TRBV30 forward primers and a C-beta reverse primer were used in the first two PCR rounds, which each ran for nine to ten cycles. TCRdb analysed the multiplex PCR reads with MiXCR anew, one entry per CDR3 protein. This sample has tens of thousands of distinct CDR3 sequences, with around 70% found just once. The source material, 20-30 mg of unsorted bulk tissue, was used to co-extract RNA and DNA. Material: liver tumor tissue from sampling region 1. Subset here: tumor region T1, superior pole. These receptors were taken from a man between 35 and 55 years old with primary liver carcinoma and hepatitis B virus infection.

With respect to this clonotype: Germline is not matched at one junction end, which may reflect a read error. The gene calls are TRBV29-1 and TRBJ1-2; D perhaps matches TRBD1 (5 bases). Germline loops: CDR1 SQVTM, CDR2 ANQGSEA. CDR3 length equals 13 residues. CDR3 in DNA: TGCAGCGTTGGGTTAGACAGTGACTATGGCTACTCCTTC. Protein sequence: CSVGLDSDYGYSF.

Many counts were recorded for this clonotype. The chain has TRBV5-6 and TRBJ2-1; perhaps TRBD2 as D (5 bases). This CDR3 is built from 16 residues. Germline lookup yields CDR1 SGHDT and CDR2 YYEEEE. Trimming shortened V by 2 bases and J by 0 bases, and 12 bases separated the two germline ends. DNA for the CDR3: TGTGCCAGCAGCTTTCGAGGGCCGAGCTCCTACAATGAGCAGTTCTTC. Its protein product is CASSFRGPSSYNEQFF.

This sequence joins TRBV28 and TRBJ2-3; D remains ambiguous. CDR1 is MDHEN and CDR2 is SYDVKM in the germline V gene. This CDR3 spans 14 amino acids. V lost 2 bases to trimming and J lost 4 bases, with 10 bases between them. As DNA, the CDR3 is TGTGCCAGCAGTTTAAACAGTCTCTCAGATACGCAGTATTTT. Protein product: CASSLNSLSDTQYF.

The CDR3 is CASSNEAGGSNEQFF. The CDR3 DNA reads as TGTGCCAGCAGCAATGAGGCGGGGGGTAGCAATGAGCAATTCTTC. The chain uses TRBV21-1 and TRBJ2-1; the listed D gene, TRBD2, was not tested against the DNA. TRBV21-1 counts as a pseudogene. The CDR3 totals 15 residues.

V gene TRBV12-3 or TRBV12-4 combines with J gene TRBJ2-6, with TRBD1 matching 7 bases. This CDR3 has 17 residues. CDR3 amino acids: CVSSLTGQTSGANVLTF. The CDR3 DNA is TGTGTCAGTAGTTTAACGGGACAGACCTCTGGGGCCAACGTCCTGACTTTC.

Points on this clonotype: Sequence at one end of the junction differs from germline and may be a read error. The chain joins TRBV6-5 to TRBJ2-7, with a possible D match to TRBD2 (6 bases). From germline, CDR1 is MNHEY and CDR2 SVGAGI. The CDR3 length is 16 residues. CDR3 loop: CASSIARDSGSSEQYF. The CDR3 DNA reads TGTGCCAGCAGTATCGCCCGGGACTCTGGCTCCTCCGAGCAGTACTTC.

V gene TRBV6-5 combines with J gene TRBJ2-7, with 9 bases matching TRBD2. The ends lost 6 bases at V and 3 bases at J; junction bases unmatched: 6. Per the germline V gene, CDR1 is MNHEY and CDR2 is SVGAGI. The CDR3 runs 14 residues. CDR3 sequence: CASRGAGGHYEQYF. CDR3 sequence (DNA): TGTGCCAGCAGAGGCGCGGGAGGGCACTACGAGCAGTACTTC.

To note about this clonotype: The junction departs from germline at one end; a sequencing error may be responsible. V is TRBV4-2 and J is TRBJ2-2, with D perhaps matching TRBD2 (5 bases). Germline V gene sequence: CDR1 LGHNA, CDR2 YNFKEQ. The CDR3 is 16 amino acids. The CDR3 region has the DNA TGTGCCAGCAGCCAAGTGCCGAACACCGGCACCGGGGAGCTCTTTTTT. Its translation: CASSQVPNTGTGELFF.

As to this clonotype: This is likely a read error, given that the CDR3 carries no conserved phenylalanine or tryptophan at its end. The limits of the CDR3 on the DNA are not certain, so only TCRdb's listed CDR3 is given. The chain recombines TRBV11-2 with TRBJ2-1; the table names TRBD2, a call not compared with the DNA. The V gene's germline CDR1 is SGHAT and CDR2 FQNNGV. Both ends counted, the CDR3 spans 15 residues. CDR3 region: CASSLRGSGTNEEFL.

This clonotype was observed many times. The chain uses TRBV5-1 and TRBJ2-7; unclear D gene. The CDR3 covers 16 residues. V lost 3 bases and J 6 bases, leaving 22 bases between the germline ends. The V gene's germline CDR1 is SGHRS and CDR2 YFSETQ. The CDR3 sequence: CASSSAIGLVVVEQYF. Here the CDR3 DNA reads TGCGCCAGCAGCTCTGCAATCGGCCTGGTGGTTGTCGAGCAGTACTTC.

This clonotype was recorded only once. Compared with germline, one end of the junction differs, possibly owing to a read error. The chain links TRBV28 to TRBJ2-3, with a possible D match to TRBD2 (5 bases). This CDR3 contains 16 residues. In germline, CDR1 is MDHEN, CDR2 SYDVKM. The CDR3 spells CASSSAVTLVGDTQYF. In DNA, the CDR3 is TGTGCCAGCAGCTCCGCAGTGACTCTCGTGGGAGATACACAGTATTTT.

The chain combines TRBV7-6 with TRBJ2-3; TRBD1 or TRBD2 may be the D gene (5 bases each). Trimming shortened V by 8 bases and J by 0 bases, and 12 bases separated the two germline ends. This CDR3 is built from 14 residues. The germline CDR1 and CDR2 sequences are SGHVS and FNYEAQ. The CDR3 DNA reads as TGTGCCAGCTCTCCGGGGCCGAGCACAGATACGCAGTATTTT. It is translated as CASSPGPSTDTQYF.

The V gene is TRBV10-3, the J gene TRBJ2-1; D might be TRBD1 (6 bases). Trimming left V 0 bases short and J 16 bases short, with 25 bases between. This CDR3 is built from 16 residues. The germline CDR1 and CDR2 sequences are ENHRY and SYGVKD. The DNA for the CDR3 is TGTGCCATCAGTGAGTCGGAAGGGCTTGGGGACAATGGGCAATTCTTC. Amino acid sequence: CAISESEGLGDNGQFF.

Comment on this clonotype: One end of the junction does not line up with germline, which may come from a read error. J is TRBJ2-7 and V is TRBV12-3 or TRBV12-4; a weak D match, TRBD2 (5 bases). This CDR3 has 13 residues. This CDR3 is CASIRREYYEQHF. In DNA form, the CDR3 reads TGTGCCAGCATCCGACGGGAATACTACGAGCAGCATTTC.

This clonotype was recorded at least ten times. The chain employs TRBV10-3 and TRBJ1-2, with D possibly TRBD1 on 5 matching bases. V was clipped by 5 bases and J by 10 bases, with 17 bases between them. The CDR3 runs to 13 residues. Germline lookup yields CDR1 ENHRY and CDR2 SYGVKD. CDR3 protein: CAISPPGALVYTF. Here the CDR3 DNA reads TGTGCCATCAGTCCTCCCGGGGCCCTAGTCTACACCTTC.

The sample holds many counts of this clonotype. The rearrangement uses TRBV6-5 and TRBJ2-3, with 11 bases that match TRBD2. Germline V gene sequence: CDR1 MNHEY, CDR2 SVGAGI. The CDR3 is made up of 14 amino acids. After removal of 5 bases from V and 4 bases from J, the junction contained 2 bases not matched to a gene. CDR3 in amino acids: CASSQLAGADTQYF. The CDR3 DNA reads TGTGCCAGCAGTCAACTAGCGGGGGCAGATACGCAGTATTTT.

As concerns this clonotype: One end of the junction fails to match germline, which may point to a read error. The CDR3 bases are TGTGCCAGCAGGATGGGACTGGATCAGCCCCAGAATTTT. This codes for CASRMGLDQPQNF. The chain employs TRBV7-8 and TRBJ1-5, with D possibly matching TRBD1 (5 bases). This CDR3 has 13 amino acids. From germline, CDR1 is SGHVS and CDR2 FQNEAQ.

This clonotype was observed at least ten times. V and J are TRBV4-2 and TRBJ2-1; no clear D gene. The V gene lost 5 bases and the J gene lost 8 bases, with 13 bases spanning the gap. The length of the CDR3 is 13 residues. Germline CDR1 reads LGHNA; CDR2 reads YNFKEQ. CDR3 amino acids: CASSFQKGDEQFF. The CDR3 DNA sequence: TGTGCCAGCAGCTTCCAAAAAGGCGATGAGCAGTTCTTC.

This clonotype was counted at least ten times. The CDR3 DNA sequence: TGTGCCAGCAGGAGGAGCTCCTACAATGAGCAGTTCTTC. This sequence encodes CASRRSSYNEQFF. This chain connects TRBV6-5 to TRBJ2-1; unclear D gene. The V gene's germline CDR1 is MNHEY and CDR2 SVGAGI. Trimming took 6 bases from V and 0 from J, leaving 6 bases between them. The CDR3 has 13 amino acids.

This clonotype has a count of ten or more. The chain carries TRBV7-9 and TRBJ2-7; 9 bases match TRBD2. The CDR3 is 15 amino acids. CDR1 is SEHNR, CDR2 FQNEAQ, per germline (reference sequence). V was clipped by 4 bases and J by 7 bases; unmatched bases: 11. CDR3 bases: TGTGCCAGCAGCTCCTCCTTTGCGGGAGGGTGGGAGCAGTACTTC. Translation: CASSSSFAGGWEQYF.